A selection of T cell receptor beta chains follows, all from one sample in a study of T cells in Graves' hyperthyroidism and ophthalmopathy. TCRdb re-called the multiplex PCR reads with MiXCR, one entry per CDR3 protein. The data hold approximately 640,000 distinct CDR3 sequences, with 45% observed a single time. Source material: peripheral blood or thyroid tissue (not recorded which). Receptor source: an adult man with Graves' disease, either hyperthyroidism or ophthalmopathy (not recorded which). CDR3s include the opening cysteine and the closing phenylalanine or tryptophan. D genes are given only for firm matches. Rows may omit the clone size; those that give it use once, few, many or a size class.

TRBV20-1,NA,NA,TRBJ2-2,CSAPRTRATGELFF,TGCAGTGCTCCCCGGACAAGGGCCACCGGGGAGCTGTTTTTT
TRBV24-1,TRBD1,few,TRBJ1-5,CASTRLGRQGWQPQHF,TGTGCCAGCACTCGATTGGGCAGACAGGGGTGGCAGCCCCAGCATTTT
TRBV7-9,TRBD2,NA,TRBJ2-7,CASSLFGRVAEQYF,TGTGCCAGCAGCTTGTTCGGGAGGGTGGCCGAGCAGTACTTC
TRBV29-1,NA,many,TRBJ2-7,CSVAFIGVPYEQYF,TGCAGCGTTGCGTTTATCGGGGTCCCCTACGAGCAGTACTTC
TRBV7-2,NA,NA,TRBJ1-1,CASSLAGVTEASF,TGTGCCAGCAGCTTAGCGGGGGTTACTGAAGCTTCCTTT
TRBV7-9,NA,many,TRBJ2-5,CASNDRYQETQYF,TGTGCCAGCAACGACAGATACCAAGAGACCCAGTACTTC
TRBV7-3,TRBD1,few,TRBJ2-7,CASSRRDRSSYEQYF,TGTGCCAGCAGCCGCCGGGACAGGTCTTCCTACGAGCAGTACTTC
TRBV20-1,TRBD1,NA,TRBJ1-5,CSAGGQAPGNQPQHF,TGCAGTGCTGGGGGACAGGCCCCGGGCAATCAGCCCCAGCATTTT
TRBV7-9,NA,NA,TRBJ1-6,CASIEGTYNSPLHF,TGTGCCAGCATCGAGGGGACCTATAATTCACCCCTCCACTTT
TRBV24-1,TRBD1,few,TRBJ1-2,CATSVGDSVYGYTF,TGTGCCACCAGTGTGGGGGACAGCGTCTATGGCTACACCTTC
TRBV6-4,NA,NA,TRBJ1-2,CASSEYELGRGRLYGYTF,TGTGCCAGCAGTGAATACGAATTGGGACGGGGCAGGCTCTATGGCTACACCTTC
TRBV19,NA,NA,TRBJ1-1,CASMRGANTEAFF,TGTGCCAGTATGAGGGGAGCGAACACTGAAGCTTTCTTT
TRBV24-1,NA,many,TRBJ1-2,CATSDVGQGETSGYTF,TGTGCCACCAGTGATGTTGGGCAGGGTGAAACCTCTGGCTACACCTTC
TRBV7-9,NA,NA,TRBJ1-1,CASSPPAAHRDTEAFF,TGTGCCAGCTCACCACCGGCCGCACACAGGGACACTGAAGCTTTCTTT
TRBV28,NA,once,TRBJ1-5,CASSPGTTNNQPQHF,TGTGCCAGCAGTCCCGGGACAACGAACAATCAGCCCCAGCATTTT
TRBV6-6,NA,NA,TRBJ2-7,CASSTLRTEQYF,TGTGCCAGCAGTACCCTTCGAACCGAGCAGTACTTC
TRBV7-9,NA,many,TRBJ2-7,CASSLGLASSYEQYF,TGTGCCAGCAGCTTAGGGCTAGCTAGCTCCTACGAGCAGTACTTC
TRBV7-9,TRBD2,few,TRBJ2-6,CASSPSSGTYSGANVLTF,TGTGCCAGCAGCCCATCTAGCGGAACCTACTCTGGGGCCAACGTCCTGACTTTC
TRBV19,NA,NA,TRBJ2-7,CASSFSVTSSYEQYF,TGTGCCAGTAGCTTCTCCGTTACAAGCTCCTACGAGCAGTACTTC
TRBV7-2,TRBD2,NA,TRBJ2-5,CASSFPGSGAVQETQYF,TGTGCCAGCAGCTTTCCAGGGAGCGGGGCCGTCCAAGAGACCCAGTACTTC
TRBV7-3,NA,few,TRBJ1-1,CASSLRAERGTEAFF,TGTGCCAGCAGCTTAAGGGCAGAAAGGGGCACTGAAGCTTTCTTT
TRBV12-3/TRBV12-4,NA,many,TRBJ1-1,CASSTGGGEAFF,TGTGCCAGCAGTACCGGGGGGGGTGAAGCTTTCTTT
TRBV19,TRBD1,NA,TRBJ1-1,CASSMRRGQGVNTEAFF,TGTGCCAGTAGTATGCGCAGGGGGCAAGGGGTGAACACTGAAGCTTTCTTT
TRBV20-1,NA,NA,TRBJ2-5,CSARSHGEPLQETQYF,TGCAGTGCTAGATCTCACGGGGAGCCCCTTCAAGAGACCCAGTACTTC
TRBV7-2,NA,many,TRBJ2-2,CASSLAGGGSGELFF,TGTGCCAGCAGCTTAGCGGGAGGGGGCTCGGGGGAGCTGTTTTTT
TRBV2,TRBD1,NA,TRBJ1-2,CAISDGQGVLTF,TGTGCCATCAGTGACGGACAGGGGGTTCTTACCTTC
TRBV6-6,NA,NA,TRBJ2-7,CASSYSIPGGTLYEQYF,TGTGCCAGCAGTTACTCGATTCCAGGGGGGACCCTCTACGAGCAGTACTTC
TRBV2,TRBD1,NA,TRBJ1-4,CASSEAGQGGEKLFF,TGTGCCAGCAGTGAGGCAGGACAGGGTGGTGAAAAACTGTTTTTT
TRBV10-3,NA,many,TRBJ1-1,CAISLHLNTEAFF,TGTGCCATCAGCCTTCACCTGAACACTGAAGCTTTCTTT
TRBV29-1,TRBD2,many,TRBJ2-7,CSVDRGDGYEQYF,TGCAGCGTTGATCGGGGGGATGGCTACGAGCAGTACTTC
TRBV25-1,TRBD1,NA,TRBJ2-5,CASSESATGGALETQYF,TGTGCCAGCAGTGAGTCCGCGACAGGGGGCGCCTTGGAGACCCAGTACTTC
TRBV29-1,NA,many,TRBJ2-2,CSVVENLDTGELFF,TGCAGCGTTGTTGAGAACTTGGACACCGGGGAGCTGTTTTTT
TRBV24-1,TRBD2,NA,TRBJ2-5,CATSDHLAEEEFF,TGTGCCACCAGTGACCATCTAGCGGAGGAGGAGTTCTTC
TRBV2,TRBD1,NA,TRBJ1-2,CAGRQGGNTF,TGTGCCGGAAGACAGGGTGGAAACACCTTC
TRBV7-2,NA,NA,TRBJ1-5,CASSLSSSGVGNQPQHF,TGTGCCAGCAGCTTGAGTTCATCGGGCGTTGGCAATCAGCCCCAGCATTTT
TRBV2,NA,NA,TRBJ1-6,CASREGYSYNSPLHF,TGTGCCAGCCGGGAGGGATACTCCTATAATTCACCCCTCCACTTT
TRBV11-2,NA,NA,TRBJ2-7,CASSSGSGYEQYF,TGTGCCAGCAGTTCGGGGTCAGGCTACGAGCAGTACTTC
TRBV20-1,NA,NA,TRBJ2-5,CSATTSRAGIQETQYF,TGCAGTGCGACGACCTCCAGGGCGGGGATACAAGAGACCCAGTACTTC
TRBV6-1,NA,once,TRBJ1-5,CASSGGQFFNQPQHF,TGTGCCAGTTCGGGGGGCCAGTTCTTCAATCAGCCCCAGCATTTT
TRBV12-3/TRBV12-4,NA,many,TRBJ1-2,CASSIRQNYGYTF,TGTGCCAGCAGCATCAGACAGAACTATGGCTACACCTTC
TRBV7-3,NA,NA,TRBJ1-2,CASSPFANTGFYGYTF,TGTGCCAGCAGCCCCTTCGCAAATACAGGGTTCTATGGCTACACCTTC
TRBV7-9,TRBD1,few,TRBJ2-5,CASSLGDRGTQYF,TGTGCCAGCAGCTTAGGGGACAGGGGGACCCAGTACTTC
TRBV3-1,TRBD1,few,TRBJ2-7,CASSQDVDRGYEQYF,TGTGCCAGCAGCCAAGATGTGGACAGGGGCTACGAGCAGTACTTC
TRBV24-1,NA,many,TRBJ1-2,CATSETGRTYGYTF,TGTGCCACCAGTGAGACGGGACGGACCTATGGCTACACCTTC
TRBV20-1,NA,few,TRBJ1-2,CSAALGVNYGYTF,TGCAGTGCCGCCTTGGGCGTTAACTATGGCTACACCTTC
TRBV2,NA,many,TRBJ2-5,CASSVDQETQYF,TGTGCCAGCAGTGTGGATCAGGAGACCCAGTACTTC
TRBV12-3/TRBV12-4,NA,many,TRBJ1-1,CASSFDRLTEAFF,TGTGCCAGCAGTTTTGACAGGCTTACTGAAGCTTTCTTT
TRBV29-1,TRBD2,few,TRBJ2-3,CSVGLAGVGDTQYF,TGCAGCGTTGGACTAGCGGGAGTAGGAGATACGCAGTATTTT
TRBV29-1,NA,many,TRBJ1-5,CSVARGPDQPQHF,TGCAGCGTTGCCAGGGGCCCCGATCAGCCCCAGCATTTT
TRBV11-1,NA,few,TRBJ1-2,CASSPHRELYGYTF,TGTGCCAGCAGCCCCCACCGGGAACTCTATGGCTACACCTTC
TRBV11-2,NA,NA,TRBJ1-5,CASSLDWQGPQHF,TGTGCCAGCAGCTTAGATTGGCAGGGGCCCCAGCATTTT
TRBV2,NA,once,TRBJ1-1,CAISLGRQLNTEAFF,TGTGCCATCAGTTTGGGTCGTCAGCTGAACACTGAAGCTTTCTTT
TRBV20-1,NA,few,TRBJ2-7,CSARDSRSGYEQYF,TGCAGTGCTAGAGATTCTCGGTCCGGGTACGAGCAGTACTTC
TRBV12-3/TRBV12-4,TRBD1,NA,TRBJ1-2,CASSFPGGYGYTF,TGTGCCAGCAGTTTCCCAGGGGGGTATGGCTACACCTTC
TRBV7-9,TRBD1,few,TRBJ1-3,CASSATGGGNTIYF,TGTGCCAGCAGCGCGACAGGGGGAGGAAACACCATATATTTT
TRBV12-3/TRBV12-4,TRBD1,many,TRBJ1-5,CASSQTGGSSNQPQHF,TGTGCCAGCAGTCAGACAGGGGGAAGTAGCAATCAGCCCCAGCATTTT
TRBV2,TRBD1,NA,TRBJ2-2,CASKQGPNTGELFF,TGTGCCAGCAAACAGGGGCCCAACACCGGGGAGCTGTTTTTT
TRBV2,TRBD2,NA,TRBJ2-7,CASSDSIGTSGYEQYF,TGTGCCAGCAGTGATAGCATCGGGACTAGCGGCTACGAGCAGTACTTC
TRBV12-3/TRBV12-4,NA,NA,TRBJ1-2,CASSSGGAHNYGYTF,TGTGCCAGCAGTTCCGGGGGGGCCCACAACTATGGCTACACCTTC